This TCR beta chain was recovered during a study of molecular identifiers for immune sequencing clone quantification. Between the trimmed V and J ends, which lost 2 bases and 5 bases, there was a span of 9 bases. Germline loops: CDR1 MNHEY, CDR2 SVGAGI. CDR3 length: 13 amino acids. MiXCR was run by TCRdb on the PCR reads, yielding one entry per CDR3 protein. The sample shows approximately 100,000 distinct CDR3 sequences, roughly 38% of them seen only once. The table lists this clonotype with many counts. The chain has TRBV6-5 and TRBJ1-1; D not certain. The TCR originated in a human donor in good health. Some libraries in this study had Jurkat cell RNA spiked in. The sample taken for sequencing was naive CD8+ T cells from blood, with Jurkat cell RNA spiked in. Regarding subset: FACS-sorted CD8+CD4-CCR7+CD45RA+ naive T cells. Here the CDR3 reads CASSYGPSTEAFF. The CDR3 DNA reads TGTGCCAGCAGTTACGGTCCGAGTACTGAAGCTTTCTTT.